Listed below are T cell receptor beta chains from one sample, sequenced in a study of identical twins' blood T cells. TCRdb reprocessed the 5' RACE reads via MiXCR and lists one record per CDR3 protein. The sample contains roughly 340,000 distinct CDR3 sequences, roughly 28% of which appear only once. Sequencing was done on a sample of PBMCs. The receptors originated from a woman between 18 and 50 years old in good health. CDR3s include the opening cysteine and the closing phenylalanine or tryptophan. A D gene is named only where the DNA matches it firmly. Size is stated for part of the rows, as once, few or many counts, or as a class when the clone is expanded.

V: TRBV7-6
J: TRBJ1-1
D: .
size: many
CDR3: CASSLEDSRRYTEAFF
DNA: TGTGCCAGCAGCTTAGAGGACAGCCGGAGATACACTGAAGCTTTCTTT

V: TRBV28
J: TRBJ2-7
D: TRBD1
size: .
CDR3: CAVDRGASYEQYF
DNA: TGTGCCGTTGACAGGGGCGCCTCCTACGAGCAGTACTTC

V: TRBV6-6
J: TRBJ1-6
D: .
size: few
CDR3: CAGSYGTDESPLHF
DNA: TGTGCCGGCAGTTACGGGACCGATGAATCACCCCTCCACTTT

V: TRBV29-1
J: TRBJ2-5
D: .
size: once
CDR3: CSVEDHTSIKETQYF
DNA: TGCAGCGTTGAAGATCATACTAGCATAAAAGAGACCCAGTACTTC

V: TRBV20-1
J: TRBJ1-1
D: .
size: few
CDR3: CSARGEWNTEAFF
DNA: TGCAGTGCTAGAGGGGAATGGAACACTGAAGCTTTCTTT

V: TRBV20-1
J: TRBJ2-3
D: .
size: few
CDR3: CSATDLGLASSTDTQYF
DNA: TGCAGTGCAACCGACCTGGGGCTAGCATCTAGCACAGATACGCAGTATTTT

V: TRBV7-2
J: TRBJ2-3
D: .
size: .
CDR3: CASSYSPTDTQYF
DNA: TGTGCCAGCAGCTACAGTCCCACAGATACGCAGTATTTT

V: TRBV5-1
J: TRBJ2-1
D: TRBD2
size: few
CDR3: CASSLGWEGYYNEQFF
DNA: TGCGCCAGCAGCTTAGGCTGGGAGGGGTACTACAATGAGCAGTTCTTC

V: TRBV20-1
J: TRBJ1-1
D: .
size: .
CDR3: CSARDLFSTEAFF
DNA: TGCAGTGCTAGGGATCTGTTCAGCACTGAAGCTTTCTTT

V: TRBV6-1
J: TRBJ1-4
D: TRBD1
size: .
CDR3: CASSGQGATNEKLFF
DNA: TGTGCCAGCAGTGGACAGGGGGCAACTAATGAAAAACTGTTTTTT

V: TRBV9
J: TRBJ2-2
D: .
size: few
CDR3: CASSPWTRETGELFF
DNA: TGTGCCAGCAGCCCCTGGACGAGGGAAACCGGGGAGCTGTTTTTT

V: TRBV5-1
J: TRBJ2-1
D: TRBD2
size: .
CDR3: CASSLGLAAYNEQFF
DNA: TGCGCCAGCAGCCTAGGACTAGCGGCCTACAATGAGCAGTTCTTC

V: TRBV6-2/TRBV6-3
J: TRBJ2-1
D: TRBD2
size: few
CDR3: CASSSRTSWNEQFF
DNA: TGTGCCAGCAGTTCTCGGACTAGCTGGAATGAGCAGTTCTTC

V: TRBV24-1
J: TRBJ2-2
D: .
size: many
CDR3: CATRSTGYTGELFF
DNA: TGTGCCACCAGGAGCACAGGGTACACCGGGGAGCTGTTTTTT

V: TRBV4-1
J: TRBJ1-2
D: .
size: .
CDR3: CASSHGQKGGYTF
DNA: TGCGCCAGCAGCCACGGACAGAAAGGTGGCTACACCTTC

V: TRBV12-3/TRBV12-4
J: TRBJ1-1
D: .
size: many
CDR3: CASSSRTLLEAFF
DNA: TGTGCCAGCAGTTCTAGGACCCTCCTTGAAGCTTTCTTT